Only one count was recorded for the clone carrying this T cell receptor (beta chain). Its target is not known. The data are from a study of T cell responses to AZD1222 COVID-19 vaccine. Overall study findings and caveats: Reportedly, close to half of spike-specific TCRs are directed against unmutated variant regions. Most donors were white British, females outnumbered males, and clonal diversity was possibly underestimated.

CDR1 and CDR2 from the germline V gene are SGHRS and YFSETQ. V was cut by 0 bases and J by 0 bases, with 10 bases left in between. The CDR3 covers 16 residues. The assay was immunoSEQ multiplex PCR, and TCRdb's table has in-frame clones only and misses some. The table has some 40,000 clones, about four fifths seen once. The chain couples TRBV5-1 to TRBJ1-3; no clear D. This TCR derives from an adult who received the MenACWY meningococcal vaccine as a control. Sequenced here: peripheral blood, sampled 28 days after the second dose of the MenACWY control vaccine. CDR3 coding DNA: TGCGCCAGCAGCTTGGGAGATATAATCTCTGGAAACACCATATATTTT. It specifies CASSLGDIISGNTIYF.